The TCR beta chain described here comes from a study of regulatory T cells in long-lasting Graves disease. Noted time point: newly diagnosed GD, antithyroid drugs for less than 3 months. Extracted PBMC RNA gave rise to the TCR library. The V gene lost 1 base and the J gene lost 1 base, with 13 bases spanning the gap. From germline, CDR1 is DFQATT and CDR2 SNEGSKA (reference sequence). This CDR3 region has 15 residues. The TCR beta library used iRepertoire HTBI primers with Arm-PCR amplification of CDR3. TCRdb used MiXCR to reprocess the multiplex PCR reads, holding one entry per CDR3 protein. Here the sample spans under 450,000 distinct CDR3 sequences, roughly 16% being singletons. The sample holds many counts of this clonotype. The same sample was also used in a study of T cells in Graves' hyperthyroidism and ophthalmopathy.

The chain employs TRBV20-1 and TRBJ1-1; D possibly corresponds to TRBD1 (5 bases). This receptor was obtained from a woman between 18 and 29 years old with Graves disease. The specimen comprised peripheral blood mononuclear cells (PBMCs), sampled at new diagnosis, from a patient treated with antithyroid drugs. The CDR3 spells CSARVIARANTEAFF. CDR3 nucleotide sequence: TGCAGTGCTAGAGTTATTGCCAGGGCGAACACTGAAGCTTTCTTT.